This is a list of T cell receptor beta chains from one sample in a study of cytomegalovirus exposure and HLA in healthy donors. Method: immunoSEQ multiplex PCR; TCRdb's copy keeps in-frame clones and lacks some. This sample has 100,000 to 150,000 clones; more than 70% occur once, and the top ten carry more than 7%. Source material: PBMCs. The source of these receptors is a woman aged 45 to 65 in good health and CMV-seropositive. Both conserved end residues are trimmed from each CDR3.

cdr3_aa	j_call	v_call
ASSLEGVTDTQY	TRBJ2-3	TRBV7-7
ASSLAGYTEAF	TRBJ1-1	TRBV27
ASSFPLAGTLSYEQY	TRBJ2-7	TRBV7-2
ASSPTPRQGGETQY	TRBJ2-5	TRBV5-1
AWSVQQPPGELF	TRBJ2-2	TRBV30
ASSRQQQETQY	TRBJ2-5	TRBV4-2
ASSLGLAGAAGANVLT	TRBJ2-6	TRBV9
SVVTGTSSYNEQF	TRBJ2-1	TRBV29-1
ASSSDSGDTYGYT	TRBJ1-2	TRBV7-8
ASSPGTSGSEQY	TRBJ2-7	TRBV2
ASSAGLDQETQY	TRBJ2-5	TRBV7-9
ASSQTGRDNEQF	TRBJ2-1	TRBV5-8